This T cell receptor (beta chain) appears in the sequencing data of a study of cytomegalovirus exposure and HLA in healthy donors. Primers included in the PCR were 60 Vbeta and 13 Jbeta primers. Sequencing was performed with immunoSEQ multiplex PCR; in TCRdb, only in-frame clones are kept and a portion is missing. The sample yields 160,000 or so clones, approximately 80% seen once. Germline V CDR1 and CDR2: SGHTA, FQGTGA. The CDR3 is 13 amino acids. V was shortened by 4 bases and J by 4 bases, with 10 bases between the two germline ends. The J gene is TRBJ1-1, the V gene TRBV7-3; D ambiguous. The sample comprised PBMCs. This TCR derives from a man aged 60 to 75 in good health and CMV-seronegative. The CDR3 nucleotides are TGTGCCAGCAGCTCCTACCGAGGCACTGAAGCTTTCTTT. It specifies CASSSYRGTEAFF.